This entry features one TCR beta chain sequence. What it recognizes is unknown. This record comes from a study of cytomegalovirus exposure and HLA in healthy donors. The length of the CDR3 is 12 residues. V was trimmed by 8 bases and J by 14 bases, leaving 20 bases between them. Germline CDR1 reads WSHSY; CDR2 reads SAAADI. Findings and caveats of the study: More than 150 TCR beta chains were listed as cytomegalovirus-associated.

The primer mix had 60 Vbeta and 13 Jbeta primers. Assay: immunoSEQ multiplex PCR; the TCRdb copy retains only in-frame clones and omits some. The sample shows about 180,000 clones, 65% to 80% of them seen only once. This rearrangement joins TRBV10-2 to TRBJ2-3; D is ambiguous. The TCR originated in a woman in her forties or fifties in good health and CMV-seropositive. The sequenced material came from PBMCs. The CDR3, as DNA: TGCGCCAGCGGAAAGAGAGAGGAGCGTACGTATTTT. Encoded protein: CASGKREERTYF.